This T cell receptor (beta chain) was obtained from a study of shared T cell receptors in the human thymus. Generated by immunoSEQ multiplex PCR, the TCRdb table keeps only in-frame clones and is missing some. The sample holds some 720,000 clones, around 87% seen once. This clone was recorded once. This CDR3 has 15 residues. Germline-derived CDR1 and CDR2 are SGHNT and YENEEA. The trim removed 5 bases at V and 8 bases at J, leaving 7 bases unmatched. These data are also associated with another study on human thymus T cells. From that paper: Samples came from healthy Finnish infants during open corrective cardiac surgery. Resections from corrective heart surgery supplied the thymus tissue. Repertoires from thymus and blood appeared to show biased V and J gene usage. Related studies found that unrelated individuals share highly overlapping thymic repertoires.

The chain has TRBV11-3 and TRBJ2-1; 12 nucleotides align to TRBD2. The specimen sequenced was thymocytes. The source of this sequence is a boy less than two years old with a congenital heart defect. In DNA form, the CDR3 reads TGTGCCAGCAGCCCCCAGACTAGCGGGAGCGATGAGCAGTTCTTC. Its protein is CASSPQTSGSDEQFF.